The 2 T cell receptor beta chains listed next were all sequenced from one sample in a study of response to subunit inactivated influenza vaccine. TCRdb re-derived calls from the RT-PCR reads in MiXCR, one entry per CDR3 protein. The sample lists under 850,000 distinct CDR3 sequences; around 20% were seen once. The source was PBMCs from blood, collected 5 days after vaccination. These receptors were collected from a man aged 45-60 years who received an inactivated influenza vaccine.

The J gene is TRBJ1-1, the V gene TRBV12-3 or TRBV12-4; TRBD1 is a possible D gene (5 bases). The V gene lost 7 bases and the J gene lost 1 base, with 10 bases spanning the gap. This CDR3 spans 13 amino acids. CDR3 amino acids: CASNPGGNTEAFF. CDR3 bases: TGTGCCAGCAATCCCGGGGGGAACACTGAAGCTTTCTTT.

This chain connects TRBV28 to TRBJ2-3; D is perhaps TRBD2 (6 bases). Per germline, CDR1 MDHEN and CDR2 SYDVKM. The CDR3 totals 15 residues. V dropped 8 bases and J dropped 0 bases, with 15 bases sitting between them. CDR3 sequence reads: CASLRLAMSTDTQYF. CDR3 nucleotide sequence: TGTGCCAGCTTGCGTCTAGCGATGAGCACAGATACGCAGTATTTT.